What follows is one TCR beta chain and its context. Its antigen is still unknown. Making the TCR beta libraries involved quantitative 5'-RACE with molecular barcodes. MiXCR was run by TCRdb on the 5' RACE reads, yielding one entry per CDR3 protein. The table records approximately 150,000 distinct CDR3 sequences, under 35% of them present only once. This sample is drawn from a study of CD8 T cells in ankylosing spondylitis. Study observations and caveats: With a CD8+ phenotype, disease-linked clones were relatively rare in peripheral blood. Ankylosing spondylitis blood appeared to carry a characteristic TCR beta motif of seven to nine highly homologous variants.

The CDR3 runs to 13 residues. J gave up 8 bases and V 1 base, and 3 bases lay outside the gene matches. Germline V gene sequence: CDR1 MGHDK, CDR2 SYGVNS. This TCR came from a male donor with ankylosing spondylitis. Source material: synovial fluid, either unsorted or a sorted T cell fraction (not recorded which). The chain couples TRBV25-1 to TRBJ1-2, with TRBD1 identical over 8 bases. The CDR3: CASSEWRDRGYTF. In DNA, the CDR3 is TGTGCCAGCAGTGAATGGAGGGACAGGGGCTACACCTTC.